These T cell receptor beta chains were read from a single sample in a study of T cells expressing NK-cell markers. TCRdb derives one entry per CDR3 protein from the 5' RACE reads, leaving out DNA. The sample holds a few hundred thousand distinct CDR3 sequences. The specimen sequenced was blood T cells: a sorted CD56 or NKG2C T cell subset, CD4+ or CD8+ T cells, or bulk PBMC T cells (not recorded which). Source of these receptors: a man younger than 35 in good health. CDR3s include the opening cysteine and the closing phenylalanine or tryptophan.

j_gene,v_gene,CDR3aa
TRBJ2-5,TRBV29-1,CSAGGGPSGTQYF
TRBJ2-7,TRBV5-5,CASSLTPISYEQYF
TRBJ2-7,TRBV6-2/TRBV6-3,CASSQTAQGSYEQYF
TRBJ2-1,TRBV2,CASSEGAEVSYNEQFF
TRBJ2-5,TRBV5-1,CASSRSGDQETQYF
TRBJ2-3,TRBV10-3,CAISGGASGSTDTQYF
TRBJ2-2,TRBV4-3,CASSRGALAGAHGELFF
TRBJ2-1,TRBV9,CASKDRDYNEQFF
TRBJ2-1,TRBV15,CATSREVGPQRHEQFF
TRBJ2-5,TRBV29-1,CSVALLGQGGETQYF
TRBJ2-1,TRBV12-3/TRBV12-4,CASRKATPLLNEQFF
TRBJ2-3,TRBV24-1,CATSDLRDPVGTDTQYF
TRBJ1-6,TRBV5-1,CASSRGQADNSPLHF
TRBJ2-1,TRBV19,CASSIAGGQYNEQFF
TRBJ2-3,TRBV7-8,CASSFVVLNTDTQYF
TRBJ1-2,TRBV7-9,CASSLDHGQGKYGYTF
TRBJ2-6,TRBV5-4,CASSLASLGGQGNSGANVLTF
TRBJ2-2,TRBV24-1,CATSDFAGSENTGELFF
TRBJ1-1,TRBV28,CASSWTEALNTEAFF
TRBJ2-1,TRBV30,CAWSVNADNEQFF
TRBJ2-3,TRBV20-1,CSAKAEHTDTQYF
TRBJ1-5,TRBV12-3/TRBV12-4,CASSPRTGSGPQHF
TRBJ2-3,TRBV28,CASSFLGGGRSTDTQYF
TRBJ2-2,TRBV6-1,CASRTGLASGELFF
TRBJ2-7,TRBV11-2,CASSLTRVQYF
TRBJ2-3,TRBV20-1,CSASGGQVGPDTQYF
TRBJ2-3,TRBV7-6,CASSLGHGTSTDTQYF
TRBJ2-1,TRBV6-5,CASSYRDSRGPNEQFF
TRBJ2-3,TRBV7-9,CASAPTNGDITDTQYF
TRBJ2-5,TRBV7-9,CASSRPLEQETQYF
TRBJ2-1,TRBV7-6,CASSSRGLVGSYNEQFF
TRBJ2-1,TRBV4-2,CASSPEAGTRVNEQFF
TRBJ2-1,TRBV20-1,CSAIGQGPYNEQFF
TRBJ1-2,TRBV21-1,CASRLTGSYGYTF
TRBJ2-3,TRBV24-1,CAASGPVTDTQYF
TRBJ2-1,TRBV27,CASSSGGRGEQQFF
TRBJ2-1,TRBV13,CASSFAISSGRAVYNEQFF
TRBJ2-1,TRBV6-5,CASSYDVGAPYNEQFF
TRBJ2-3,TRBV29-1,CSVDYRGLTDTQYF
TRBJ2-7,TRBV27,CASSYTLGNEQYF
TRBJ2-1,TRBV7-9,CASSLESGTGGKQFF
TRBJ1-6,TRBV29-1,CSMTGINSPLHF
TRBJ2-3,TRBV5-1,CASSSGSFDTQYF
TRBJ2-1,TRBV11-2,CASSGDLDEQFF
TRBJ2-2,TRBV29-1,CSVSGRASGELFF
TRBJ2-5,TRBV11-2,CASSPGTSAQETQYF
TRBJ2-7,TRBV20-1,CSARDTLGPLGEQYF